The rows below give T cell receptor beta chains drawn from one sample of a study of blood T cell repertoires in COVID-19. Here immunoSEQ multiplex PCR was the method, and the copy in TCRdb shows in-frame clones only, minus some. Among under 350,000 clones listed, more than 85% were seen once. The specimen was peripheral blood. Source of these receptors: a man aged 35 to 55 with acute or convalescent COVID-19. CDR3s include the opening cysteine and the closing phenylalanine or tryptophan. The D gene is left open where the match is weak. Size values are once, few and many counts, or a class for expanded clones, and some rows have none.

-	TRBV10-3	-	TRBJ1-5	TGTGCCATCAGTGATGAGGAGGCACGACAGCCCCAGCATTTT	CAISDEEARQPQHF
-	TRBV5-6	-	TRBJ2-7	TGTGCCAGCAGTTGGGCCAGCTCCTACGAGCAGTACTTC	CASSWASSYEQYF
-	TRBV6-1	-	TRBJ1-1	TGTGCCAGCAGTGAGGGCACTGACACTGAAGCTTTCTTT	CASSEGTDTEAFF
TRBD1	TRBV19	-	TRBJ2-2	TGTGCCAGTAGTATGGACAGGGTTGGCACCGGGGAGCTGTTTTTT	CASSMDRVGTGELFF
TRBD1	TRBV7-8	-	TRBJ1-1	TGTGCCAGCAGCCCGAGGGGGCAGAGGGTGAACACTGAAGCTTTCTTT	CASSPRGQRVNTEAFF
-	TRBV10-2	-	TRBJ2-7	TGCGCCAGCAGCCCCACCTCCGGGACACCTTTCTACGAGCAGTACTTC	CASSPTSGTPFYEQYF
-	TRBV7-2	-	TRBJ2-1	TGTGCCAGCAGCACGACTCCTAGCTCCTACAATGAGCAGTTCTTC	CASSTTPSSYNEQFF
TRBD1	TRBV7-3	-	TRBJ1-6	TGTGCCAGCAGCGCGGGACAGGTTGGATCACCCCTCCACTTT	CASSAGQVGSPLHF
-	TRBV2	-	TRBJ2-2	TGTGCCAGCAGCCCATCGCGGAACACCGGGGAGCTGTTTTTT	CASSPSRNTGELFF
-	TRBV5-1	-	TRBJ1-1	TGCGCCAGCTTTGACCCAGGAGGGAGCACTGAAGCTTTCTTT	CASFDPGGSTEAFF
-	TRBV6-5	-	TRBJ1-5	TGTGCCAGCGCGCTCACGGGAGGCAATCAGCCCCAGCATTTT	CASALTGGNQPQHF
-	TRBV5-1	once	TRBJ1-3	TGCGCCAGCAGCGTGGGGACTCCCAGCTCTGGAAACACCATATATTTT	CASSVGTPSSGNTIYF
TRBD2	TRBV13	once	TRBJ2-3	TGTGCCAGCAGCTTTCGGACTAGCGGAGATACGCAGTATTTT	CASSFRTSGDTQYF
-	TRBV27	-	TRBJ2-2	TGTGCCAGCGGTTTAGGTAGAAACACCGGGGAGCTGTTTTTT	CASGLGRNTGELFF
-	TRBV7-9	-	TRBJ2-2	TGTGCCAGCAGCTCCCCGGGGAACACCGGGGAGCTGTTTTTT	CASSSPGNTGELFF
-	TRBV19	-	TRBJ2-7	TGTGCCAGTAGTGGCTTCTTGTCCTACGAGCAGTACTTC	CASSGFLSYEQYF
TRBD2	TRBV7-2	-	TRBJ2-7	TGTGCCAGCAGCTTAGCGGGAGGGTTTAGCTCCTACGAGCAGTACTTC	CASSLAGGFSSYEQYF
-	TRBV11-2	-	TRBJ2-3	TGTGCCAGCAGCTCTTTCAGTACGCAGTATTTT	CASSSFSTQYF